This TCR beta chain was documented in a study of cytomegalovirus exposure and HLA in healthy donors. This clone has a single count. Its antigen is currently unknown. V gave up 8 bases and J gave up 5 bases; unmatched junction bases: 9. Germline CDR1 and CDR2: MNHNS and SASEGT. This CDR3 has 13 residues. A multiplex PCR was run with 60 Vbeta primers and 13 Jbeta primers. Clones were read by immunoSEQ multiplex PCR, and TCRdb kept only the in-frame ones, dropping some. The data show hundreds of thousands of clones, around 80% seen once. Points from the study as a whole: TCR beta sequences reportedly predicted most subjects' HLA-A and HLA-B alleles accurately.

The material sequenced was PBMCs. This sequence was found in a man aged 35-49 years in good health and CMV-seropositive. J is TRBJ2-7 and V is TRBV6-1; 7 bases map to TRBD1. In DNA, the CDR3 is TGTGCCAGCCGACTACAGGGGACCCACGAGCAGTACTTC. It translates to CASRLQGTHEQYF.